A single sample gave rise to the 23 T cell receptor beta chains below, sequenced in a study of T cells in Graves' hyperthyroidism and ophthalmopathy. Template material for amplifying TCR beta CDR3 regions consisted of RNA transcripts. The HTBI primer set served for first-round RT-PCR of the TCR CDR3. Each CDR3 protein is one row after TCRdb ran MiXCR on the multiplex PCR reads. The sample records approximately 630,000 distinct CDR3 sequences, about 17% being singletons. Sequenced input: blood. These receptors were collected from a woman in her twenties or thirties with Graves' hyperthyroidism.

This clonotype came up a few times. The genes are TRBV19 and TRBJ1-5, with 8 bases lining up with TRBD1. The germline V gene has CDR1 LNHDA and CDR2 SQIVND (reference sequence). The junction had 3 bases not matched to a gene; V was cut back by 5 bases and J by 0 bases. CDR3 size: 15 residues. The DNA of the CDR3 is TGTGCCAGTAGTGTCGGGACAGGTAGCAATCAGCCCCAGCATTTT. This encodes CASSVGTGSNQPQHF.

This clonotype was seen at least ten times. V and J are TRBV6-1 and TRBJ2-7; D is unresolved. This CDR3 is 11 amino acids long. Trimming removed 5 bases from V and 2 bases from J, with 4 bases in between. The V gene's germline CDR1 is MNHNS and CDR2 SASEGT. The CDR3 region has the DNA TGTGCCAGCAGTAATACCTACGAGCAGTACTTC. Its translation: CASSNTYEQYF.

This clonotype was seen a few times. The CDR3 region is CASSYSPYTQYF. The CDR3 nucleotides read TGTGCCAGCAGTTACTCGCCTTATACGCAGTATTTT. The V and J genes are TRBV6-2 or TRBV6-3 and TRBJ2-3; D unresolved. CDR1 MNHEY and CDR2 SVGEGT come from the germline V gene. The CDR3 consists of 12 residues. Trimming shortened V by 0 bases and J by 7 bases, and 5 bases separated the two germline ends.

The chain recombines TRBV9 with TRBJ2-2; D unclear. Germline V lookup: CDR1 SGDLS, CDR2 YYNGEE. The CDR3 runs to 14 residues. Trimming took 2 bases from V and 1 from J, leaving 6 bases between them. CDR3 coding DNA: TGTGCCAGCAGCGTCTTCAGGAACACCGGGGAGCTGTTTTTT. This codes for CASSVFRNTGELFF.

This clonotype was found many times. The gene calls are TRBV20-1 and TRBJ2-3; TRBD2 matches 9 bases. Germline V gives CDR1 DFQATT, CDR2 SNEGSKA (reference sequence). The length of the CDR3 is 17 residues. Trimming at V came to 0 bases and at J to 6 bases, leaving 13 bases not matched to a gene. This chain's CDR3 is CSARDPRGSGSLDTQYF. CDR3 nucleotides: TGCAGTGCTAGAGATCCCCGGGGTAGCGGGAGTTTGGATACGCAGTATTTT.

In its sample, this clonotype was seen a few times. CDR3: CASSRGAGVNQETQYF. The CDR3 DNA is TGTGCCAGCAGCCGGGGGGCGGGAGTGAACCAAGAGACCCAGTACTTC. The J gene is TRBJ2-5, the V gene TRBV7-9, with D possibly TRBD2 on 7 matching bases. The germline V gene has CDR1 SEHNR and CDR2 FQNEAQ (reference sequence). The V and J ends lost 5 bases and 0 bases respectively, with 16 bases between them. The CDR3 runs 16 residues.

The sample holds a few counts of this clonotype. This chain connects TRBV30 to TRBJ1-3; no reliable D call. The CDR3 runs 12 residues. The germline V and J ends were trimmed by 1 base and 0 bases, with 1 base remaining between them. Germline assignment: CDR1 GTSNPN and CDR2 SVGIG (reference sequence). The CDR3 reads CAWSDSGNTIYF. The DNA of the CDR3 is TGTGCCTGGAGTGACTCTGGAAACACCATATATTTT.

The chain is built from TRBV9 and TRBJ1-4; D unclear. Deletions cut 4 bases from V and 8 bases from J, with 18 bases between. The CDR3 covers 15 residues. The germline V gene encodes CDR1 SGDLS and CDR2 YYNGEE. CDR3 in amino acids: CASSPTDMVGEKLFF. CDR3 sequence (DNA): TGTGCCAGCAGCCCCACCGACATGGTGGGGGAAAAACTGTTTTTT.

The chain links TRBV29-1 to TRBJ2-5; D remains unclear. The CDR3 totals 11 residues. V dropped 3 bases and J dropped 3 bases, with 5 bases sitting between them. Germline V gene lookup returns CDR1 SQVTM and CDR2 ANQGSEA. CDR3 loop: CSVEREETQYF. DNA of the CDR3: TGCAGCGTTGAGCGTGAAGAGACCCAGTACTTC.

This clonotype was picked up a small number of times. The CDR3 DNA is TGCAGTGCTTTCTCCGGGACAGGGGACTATGGCTACACCTTC. Its translation is CSAFSGTGDYGYTF. The chain links TRBV20-1 to TRBJ1-2, with 10 bases matching TRBD1. The CDR3 consists of 14 residues. The germline V gene encodes CDR1 DFQATT and CDR2 SNEGSKA (reference sequence). After removal of 5 bases from V and 3 bases from J, the junction contained 6 bases not matched to a gene.

This clonotype was counted many times. The rearrangement joins TRBV12-3 or TRBV12-4 to TRBJ2-7; 7 nucleotides align to TRBD1. V lost 1 base, J lost 2 bases, and 11 bases stayed unmatched. The CDR3 runs to 17 residues. This CDR3 reads CASSLERLSGGPYEQYF. The DNA of the CDR3 is TGTGCCAGCAGTTTAGAAAGGTTGTCAGGGGGACCCTACGAGCAGTACTTC.

The chain employs TRBV13 and TRBJ2-7, with TRBD2 matching over 7 bases. This CDR3 region has 16 residues. J was trimmed by 3 bases and V by 8 bases; bases with no gene match: 16. From germline, CDR1 is PRHDT and CDR2 FYEKMQ (reference sequence). The CDR3 region has the DNA TGTGCCAGCTGCTCCGGGACTACCGCCCGGGGCTACGAGCAGTACTTC. It translates to CASCSGTTARGYEQYF.

V is TRBV18 and J is TRBJ2-7, with D possibly being TRBD2 (6 bases). CDR3 length equals 12 residues. Germline V gene lookup returns CDR1 KGHSH and CDR2 LQKENI. V was trimmed by 8 bases and J by 2 bases, leaving 10 bases between them. CDR3 region: CASGTLPYEQYF. The CDR3 nucleotides read TGTGCCAGCGGGACTCTTCCCTACGAGCAGTACTTC.

The table lists this clonotype with many counts. The genes are TRBV6-5 and TRBJ1-2; tentative D call: TRBD1 (6 bases). The CDR3 has 14 residues. V shed 2 bases and J shed 2 bases, with 9 bases lying between them. Per germline, CDR1 MNHEY and CDR2 SVGAGI. The CDR3 nucleotides are TGTGCCAGCAGTTACGGGGGCGGAAACTATGGCTACACCTTC. As protein: CASSYGGGNYGYTF.

In the case of this clonotype: This likely comes from a read error, as the CDR3 has no conserved phenylalanine or tryptophan at its end. The chain links TRBV5-1 to TRBJ2-5; 7 nucleotides agree with TRBD1. CDR1 is SGHRS and CDR2 is YFSETQ in the germline V gene. The CDR3 is 13 residues long. CDR3 bases: TGTGCCAGCAGTCCGACAGGGAGCGAGACCCAGTACCTC. As protein: CASSPTGSETQYL.

This chain connects TRBV7-3 to TRBJ2-1, with D uncertain. The CDR3 consists of 16 residues. The V end was cut by 0 bases, the J end by 0 bases, with 9 bases between. Looked up from germline, CDR1 is SGHTA and CDR2 is FQGTGA. For the CDR3, the DNA is TGTGCCAGCAGCTTAACCCCCCAAAGCTCCTACAATGAGCAGTTCTTC. Translated: CASSLTPQSSYNEQFF.

The table lists this clonotype with many counts. This rearrangement joins TRBV20-1 to TRBJ1-1; weak D call: TRBD1 (6 bases). CDR1 and CDR2 from the germline V gene are DFQATT and SNEGSKA (reference sequence). The CDR3 contains 15 residues. Trimming cost V 5 bases and J 3 bases, with 19 bases left between them. CDR3 sequence: CSAFIKGGWYTEAFF. Here the CDR3 DNA reads TGCAGTGCTTTTATTAAAGGGGGGTGGTACACTGAAGCTTTCTTT.

In the case of this clonotype: This may arise from a read error, as a much more abundant clone is one base away. The gene calls are TRBV10-3 and TRBJ2-7; TRBD2 aligns across 7 bases. The germline V gene has CDR1 ENHRY and CDR2 SYGVKD. The CDR3 is 12 amino acids. Trimming removed 6 bases from V and 5 bases from J; junction bases left unmatched: 4. CDR3 DNA: TGTGCCATCAGCAGAACTAGCGACGAGCAGTACTTC. It codes for CAISRTSDEQYF.

This clonotype has at least ten counts. The chain links TRBV29-1 to TRBJ1-5; no reliable D call. Germline CDR1 is SQVTM and CDR2 is ANQGSEA. V lost 4 bases and J lost 3, with 10 bases in between. This CDR3 has 13 amino acids. As DNA, the CDR3 is TGCAGCGTTGTATGGGGAACCAATCAGCCCCAGCATTTT. As protein: CSVVWGTNQPQHF.

This clonotype appeared many times. The chain employs TRBV20-1 and TRBJ1-5; D possibly corresponds to TRBD1 (6 bases). The CDR3 consists of 15 residues. From germline, CDR1 is DFQATT and CDR2 SNEGSKA (reference sequence). Trimming shortened V by 1 base and J by 1 base, and 11 bases separated the two germline ends. The CDR3 loop is CSARGAGESNQPQHF. DNA for the CDR3: TGCAGTGCTAGAGGGGCAGGGGAAAGCAATCAGCCCCAGCATTTT.

This clonotype has a handful of counts. J is TRBJ2-7 and V is TRBV15; weak D call: TRBD1 (5 bases). The CDR3 runs 13 residues. Trimming removed 3 bases from V and 1 base from J, with 7 bases in between. Germline V gene lookup returns CDR1 LNHNV and CDR2 YYDKDF (reference sequence). CDR3 bases: TGTGCCACCAGCAGCCGACAGTCCTACGAGCAGTACTTC. This encodes CATSSRQSYEQYF.

Points on this clonotype: Just one base apart from a much larger clone, this may be a read error. V gene TRBV30 combines with J gene TRBJ1-2; D ambiguous. V lost 0 bases to trimming and J lost 9 bases, with 14 bases between them. Germline V gives CDR1 GTSNPN, CDR2 SVGIG (reference sequence). There are 13 residues in the CDR3. The DNA of the CDR3 is TGTGCCTGGAGTGTACAACCTGTGGGTCGCTACACCTTC. This translates into CAWSVQPVGRYTF.

J is TRBJ1-5 and V is TRBV20-1; D is ambiguous. The CDR3 extends over 15 amino acids. The germline gives CDR1 DFQATT, CDR2 SNEGSKA (reference sequence). Trimming took off 0 bases at V and 0 bases at J, with 9 bases between the two ends. The CDR3 nucleotides are TGCAGTGCTAGAGATTTCAGGAATAGCAATCAGCCCCAGCATTTT. Translated, it gives CSARDFRNSNQPQHF.